This T cell receptor beta chain was profiled in a study of blood T cell repertoires in COVID-19. Study summary: COVID-19 samples collected from the United States, Italy and Spain covered acute and convalescent phases. PBMCs, B-cell-depleted T cells, or T cells were the source of the cDNA or gDNA that made up the material.

Source study methods: Reference gene primer amplification gave nucleated cell count estimates. This table comes from immunoSEQ multiplex PCR, and its TCRdb copy is limited to in-frame clones, with some not included. V, J and clone size reflect that table, while D and trimming were determined from the DNA. The sample contains 300,000 to 350,000 clones, around nine tenths of which appear only once. Sequencing was done on a sample of peripheral blood. The source is a woman under 30 who had recovered from COVID-19.

CDR3 coding DNA: TGTGCCAGCAGCTTAGGAACCACCCCCGGACGGACAGGGCGCTTTGGCTACACCTTC. It specifies CASSLGTTPGRTGRFGYTF. The rearrangement joins TRBV13 to TRBJ1-2; 8 bases are shared with TRBD1. In germline, CDR1 is PRHDT, CDR2 FYEKMQ (reference sequence). The CDR3 length is 19 residues. The ends lost 0 bases at V and 7 bases at J; junction bases unmatched: 19.